Below are 12 T cell receptor beta chains sequenced from a single sample in a study of T cells in Graves' hyperthyroidism and ophthalmopathy. What was amplified from RNA transcripts were TCR beta CDR3 regions. Initially, a first-round RT-PCR of the TCR CDR3 employed the HTBI primer set. Each CDR3 protein gets one entry after TCRdb re-called the multiplex PCR reads with MiXCR. The sample comprises some 600,000 distinct CDR3 sequences, over 11% of which are singletons, and almost 6% rests with the top ten. The sequencing input was blood. These receptors were collected from a woman in her 30s with Graves' hyperthyroidism that later progressed to Graves' ophthalmopathy.

The sample holds many counts of this clonotype. V and J are TRBV11-2 and TRBJ1-4; a possible D gene is TRBD1 (5 bases). Germline lookup yields CDR1 SGHAT and CDR2 FQNNGV. Trimming took off 0 bases at V and 8 bases at J, with 10 bases between the two ends. The CDR3 sequence is 14 residues long. The CDR3 coding sequence is TGTGCCAGCAGCTTAGACAGGGCGAGGGAAAAACTGTTTTTT. Amino acids: CASSLDRAREKLFF.

A few counts support this clonotype. The chain joins TRBV30 to TRBJ1-2, with 8 bases lining up with TRBD1. This CDR3 has 15 residues. Germline CDR1 is GTSNPN and CDR2 is SVGIG (reference sequence). After removal of 2 bases from V and 6 bases from J, the junction contained 11 bases not matched to a gene. CDR3 sequence reads: CAWSPEIGRGHGYTF. CDR3 nucleotides: TGTGCCTGGAGTCCAGAAATTGGCAGGGGGCATGGCTACACCTTC. Complete variable domain (other parts from reference TRBV30 and TRBJ1-2): SQTIHQWPATLVQPVGSPLSLECTVEGTSNPNLYWYRQAAGRGLQLLFYSVGIGQISSEVPQNLSASRPQDRQFILSSKKLLLSDSGFYLCAWSPEIGRGHGYTFGSGTRLTVV.

This clonotype was detected ten times or more. J is TRBJ2-2 and V is TRBV7-3, with D perhaps TRBD2 (6 bases). The CDR3 sequence is 15 residues long. Trimming removed 5 bases from V and 3 bases from J, with 13 bases in between. Germline V lookup: CDR1 SGHTA, CDR2 FQGTGA. DNA of the CDR3: TGTGCCAGCAGCAACGGACTATCGGACACCGGGGAGCTGTTTTTT. As protein: CASSNGLSDTGELFF.

The chain combines TRBV18 with TRBJ2-7, with a weak D call TRBD2 (5 bases). Trimming pared 0 bases from V and 6 bases from J, leaving 18 bases between. Germline V gene lookup returns CDR1 KGHSH and CDR2 LQKENI. This CDR3 is built from 16 residues. The CDR3 DNA sequence: TGTGCCAGCTCACCACCATGGTCGGGAATTGGTGGCGAGCAGTACTTC. This codes for CASSPPWSGIGGEQYF.

This clonotype was detected a few times. The rearrangement uses TRBV6-2 or TRBV6-3 and TRBJ1-4; D not resolved. This CDR3 contains 13 residues. V shed 1 base and J shed 8 bases, with 8 bases lying between them. Germline lookup yields CDR1 MNHEY and CDR2 SVGEGT. The CDR3 coding sequence is TGTGCCAGCAGTTACTTGCTTGGGGAAAAACTGTTTTTT. Translating it yields CASSYLLGEKLFF.

This chain connects TRBV11-3 to TRBJ2-5, with a possible D match to TRBD2 (5 bases). Per the germline V gene, CDR1 is SGHNT and CDR2 is YENEEA. The CDR3 extends over 14 amino acids. V lost 5 bases to trimming and J lost 4 bases, with 14 bases between them. CDR3 sequence reads: CASSGRGRGETQYF. The CDR3 DNA sequence: TGTGCCAGCAGCGGACGGGGAAGAGGAGAGACCCAGTACTTC.

This chain uses TRBV5-6 with TRBJ1-5; TRBD1 is a possible D gene (5 bases). V was pared by 2 bases and J by 5 bases, with 17 bases between. Looked up from germline, CDR1 is SGHDT and CDR2 is YYEEEE. The CDR3 runs to 16 residues. This CDR3 reads CASSLTGTASYQPQHF. As DNA, the CDR3 is TGTGCCAGCAGCTTAACCGGGACCGCCTCCTATCAGCCCCAGCATTTT.

This clonotype came up many times. The rearrangement joins TRBV28 to TRBJ2-7; D is possibly TRBD2 (6 bases). Germline V CDR1 and CDR2: MDHEN, SYDVKM. The CDR3 totals 14 residues. The ends were cut back, 8 bases at V and 3 bases at J, with 17 bases in the middle. CDR3 nucleotide sequence: TGTGCCAGCCGGGAGCTGGACCCCTACTACGAGCAGTACTTC. It translates to CASRELDPYYEQYF. The entire variable domain, with the rest obtained from reference TRBV28 and TRBJ2-7, is as follows: DVKVTQSSRYLVKRTGEKVFLECVQDMDHENMFWYRQDPGLGLRLIYFSYDVKMKEKGDIPEGYSVSREKKERFSLILESASTNQTSMYLCASRELDPYYEQYFGPGTRLTVT.

The chain joins TRBV7-6 to TRBJ2-7, with 10 bases lining up with TRBD2. The CDR3 loop spans 15 amino acids. With V trimmed by 4 bases and J by 6 bases, 9 bases remained unmatched. The germline gives CDR1 SGHVS, CDR2 FNYEAQ. Written as DNA, the CDR3 is TGTGCCAGCAGCTGCTCCGGGACTAGCGAACGCGAGCAGTACTTC. This gives the protein CASSCSGTSEREQYF.

At least ten counts were recorded for this clonotype. The chain recombines TRBV2 with TRBJ1-2; a weak D match, TRBD1 (6 bases). CDR1 SNHLY and CDR2 FYNNEI come from the germline V gene. Trimming stripped 6 bases from V and 2 bases from J, with 13 bases between. CDR3 size: 14 residues. The CDR3: CASRPGHQNYGYTF. CDR3 bases: TGTGCCAGCAGGCCGGGACACCAAAACTATGGCTACACCTTC.

This clonotype was counted ten times or more. The chain uses TRBV12-3 or TRBV12-4 and TRBJ1-6, with unresolved D. V lost 3 bases and J lost 2, with 8 bases in between. The CDR3 loop spans 15 amino acids. The CDR3 DNA reads as TGTGCCAGCAGTTTGGAGGTTCCCTATAATTCACCCCTCCACTTT. Protein product: CASSLEVPYNSPLHF.

Many counts were recorded for this clonotype. This sequence joins TRBV24-1 and TRBJ2-1; no reliable D call. The V gene's germline CDR1 is KGHDR and CDR2 SFDVKD. The V end was cut by 9 bases, the J end by 5 bases, with 10 bases between. The CDR3 consists of 12 residues. In DNA, the CDR3 is TGTGCCACCCGTTCCGAGAACAATGAGCAGTTCTTC. This codes for CATRSENNEQFF.